These 10 T cell receptor beta chains came from one sample sequenced in a study of cytomegalovirus exposure and HLA in healthy donors. Primers included in the PCR were 60 Vbeta and 13 Jbeta primers. Repertoires were generated with immunoSEQ multiplex PCR, while TCRdb's copy carries only in-frame clones and drops some. The sample includes about 72,000 clones, 70% to 90% of them seen just once. The source material was PBMCs. These receptor sequences come from a human donor in good health.

This clone showed up just once. The V call is TRBV6-1, the J call TRBJ1-5; D not resolved. The V end was cut by 4 bases, the J end by 12 bases, with 10 bases between. Germline assignment: CDR1 MNHNS and CDR2 SASEGT. There are 11 residues in the CDR3. In DNA form, the CDR3 reads TGTGCCAGCAGTGTAAGATCCGGCCAGCATTTT. Translated, it gives CASSVRSGQHF.

This chain connects TRBV18 to TRBJ1-3; TRBD1 matches at 8 bases. The V and J ends lost 1 base and 4 bases, in that order; junction bases with no gene match: 15. Germline V lookup: CDR1 KGHSH, CDR2 LQKENI. CDR3 length: 19 residues. The CDR3 sequence is CASSPRSQGARSPGNTIYF. The CDR3 nucleotides are TGTGCCAGCTCACCACGGAGCCAGGGGGCGCGTAGCCCCGGAAACACCATATATTTT.

The V and J genes are TRBV29-1 and TRBJ1-2; a possible D gene is TRBD1 (6 bases). V lost 4 bases, J lost 3 bases, and 15 bases lay in between. The CDR3 runs 14 residues. The V gene's germline CDR1 is SQVTM and CDR2 ANQGSEA. In DNA, the CDR3 is TGCAGCGTTGTAGTTACAGGGAAGGACTATGGCTACACCTTC. Protein product: CSVVVTGKDYGYTF.

The chain employs TRBV28 and TRBJ1-1; D is ambiguous. Trimming removed 5 bases from V and 0 bases from J, with 10 bases in between. The CDR3 runs to 14 residues. Germline values: CDR1 MDHEN, CDR2 SYDVKM. The CDR3 DNA sequence: TGTGCCAGCAGTCCCGGGATCCTGAACACTGAAGCTTTCTTT. This sequence encodes CASSPGILNTEAFF.

This sequence joins TRBV10-3 and TRBJ1-2; D not resolved. CDR1 ENHRY and CDR2 SYGVKD come from the germline V gene. Trimming took off 8 bases at V and 8 bases at J, with 21 bases between the two ends. The CDR3 sequence is 14 residues long. CDR3 sequence reads: CAISFGSVTSGYTF. CDR3 DNA: TGTGCCATCTCGTTTGGATCGGTGACATCCGGCTACACCTTC.

V usage is TRBV7-3 and J usage is TRBJ2-2, with TRBD1 matching over 10 bases. Germline V lookup: CDR1 SGHTA, CDR2 FQGTGA. This CDR3 has 15 residues. Losses at the gene ends were 5 bases for V and 7 bases for J; bases not matched to a gene: 7. The CDR3 protein is CASSIDRGRVGELFF. CDR3 nucleotides: TGTGCCAGCAGCATAGACAGGGGGCGCGTCGGGGAGCTGTTTTTT.

The chain links TRBV5-6 to TRBJ1-2; D is undetermined. Trimming pared 4 bases from V and 2 bases from J, leaving 12 bases between. The CDR3 has 14 amino acids. CDR1 and CDR2 (germline): SGHDT, YYEEEE. The CDR3 loop reads CASSQSGPNYGYTF. Written as DNA, the CDR3 is TGTGCCAGCAGCCAATCGGGTCCCAACTATGGCTACACCTTC.

This clone occurred once. The chain combines TRBV2 with TRBJ2-1; D possibly corresponds to TRBD2 (6 bases). The V gene lost 1 base and the J gene lost 5 bases, with 12 bases spanning the gap. CDR1 and CDR2 from the germline V gene are SNHLY and FYNNEI. The CDR3 totals 15 residues. The CDR3 sequence is CASSEVAGLDNEQFF. The CDR3 nucleotides are TGTGCCAGCAGTGAAGTTGCGGGGTTGGACAATGAGCAGTTCTTC.

This clone came up once. The chain carries TRBV9 and TRBJ1-1, with D hard to call. V lost 0 bases and J lost 4, with 7 bases in between. CDR1 and CDR2 from the germline V gene are SGDLS and YYNGEE. There are 13 residues in the CDR3. DNA of the CDR3: TGTGCCAGCAGCGTAGTTGCGGGCACTGAAGCTTTCTTT. The encoded protein is CASSVVAGTEAFF.

This chain uses TRBV6-6 with TRBJ1-5; D unclear. Trimming removed 2 bases from V and 6 bases from J, with 14 bases in between. Germline assignment: CDR1 MNHNY and CDR2 SVGAGI (reference sequence). The CDR3 is made up of 15 amino acids. CDR3 in DNA: TGTGCCAGCAGTTACGCACGACCGGGAATTCAGCCCCAGCATTTT. It translates to CASSYARPGIQPQHF.